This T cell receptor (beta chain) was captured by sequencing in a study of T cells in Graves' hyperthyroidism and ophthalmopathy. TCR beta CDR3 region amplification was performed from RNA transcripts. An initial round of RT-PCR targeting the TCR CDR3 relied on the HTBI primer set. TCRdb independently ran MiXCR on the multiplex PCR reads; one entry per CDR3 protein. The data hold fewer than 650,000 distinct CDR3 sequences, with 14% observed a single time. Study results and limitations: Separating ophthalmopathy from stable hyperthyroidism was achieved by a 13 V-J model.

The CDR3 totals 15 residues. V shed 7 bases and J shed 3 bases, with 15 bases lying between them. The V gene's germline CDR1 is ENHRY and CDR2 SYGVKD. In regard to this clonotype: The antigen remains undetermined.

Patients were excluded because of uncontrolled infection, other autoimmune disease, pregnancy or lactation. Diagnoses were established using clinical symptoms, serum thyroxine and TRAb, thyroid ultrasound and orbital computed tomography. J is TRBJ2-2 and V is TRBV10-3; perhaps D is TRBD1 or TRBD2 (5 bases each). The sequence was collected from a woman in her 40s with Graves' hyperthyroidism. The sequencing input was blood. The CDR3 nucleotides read TGTGCCATCACCGGGACGTCGGGCCACACCGGGGAGCTGTTTTTT. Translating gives CAITGTSGHTGELFF.